This T cell receptor (beta chain) stems from a study of T cells in Graves' hyperthyroidism and ophthalmopathy. Study-wide background: Initial diagnosis, before any treatment, was when peripheral blood was collected.

PBMCs stemmed from more than 7.5 ml fresh peripheral blood. RNA transcripts yielded amplified TCR beta CDR3 regions. The HTBI primer set was used in a first-round RT-PCR of the TCR CDR3. TCRdb reprocessed the multiplex PCR reads with MiXCR, giving one entry per CDR3 protein. Found here are about 640,000 distinct CDR3 sequences, about 20% of them singletons; the top ten hold over 30%. Germline V gives CDR1 DFQATT, CDR2 SNEGSKA (reference sequence). The trim removed 8 bases at V and 3 bases at J, leaving 11 bases unmatched. This CDR3 has 14 amino acids. The receptor's source is a young man with Graves' ophthalmopathy. Sequencing was carried out using blood. The gene calls are TRBV20-1 and TRBJ1-1, with TRBD1 identical over 8 bases. The CDR3 spells CSPRQGAGDTEAFF. CDR3 coding DNA: TGCAGTCCTCGGCAGGGGGCCGGTGACACTGAAGCTTTCTTT.